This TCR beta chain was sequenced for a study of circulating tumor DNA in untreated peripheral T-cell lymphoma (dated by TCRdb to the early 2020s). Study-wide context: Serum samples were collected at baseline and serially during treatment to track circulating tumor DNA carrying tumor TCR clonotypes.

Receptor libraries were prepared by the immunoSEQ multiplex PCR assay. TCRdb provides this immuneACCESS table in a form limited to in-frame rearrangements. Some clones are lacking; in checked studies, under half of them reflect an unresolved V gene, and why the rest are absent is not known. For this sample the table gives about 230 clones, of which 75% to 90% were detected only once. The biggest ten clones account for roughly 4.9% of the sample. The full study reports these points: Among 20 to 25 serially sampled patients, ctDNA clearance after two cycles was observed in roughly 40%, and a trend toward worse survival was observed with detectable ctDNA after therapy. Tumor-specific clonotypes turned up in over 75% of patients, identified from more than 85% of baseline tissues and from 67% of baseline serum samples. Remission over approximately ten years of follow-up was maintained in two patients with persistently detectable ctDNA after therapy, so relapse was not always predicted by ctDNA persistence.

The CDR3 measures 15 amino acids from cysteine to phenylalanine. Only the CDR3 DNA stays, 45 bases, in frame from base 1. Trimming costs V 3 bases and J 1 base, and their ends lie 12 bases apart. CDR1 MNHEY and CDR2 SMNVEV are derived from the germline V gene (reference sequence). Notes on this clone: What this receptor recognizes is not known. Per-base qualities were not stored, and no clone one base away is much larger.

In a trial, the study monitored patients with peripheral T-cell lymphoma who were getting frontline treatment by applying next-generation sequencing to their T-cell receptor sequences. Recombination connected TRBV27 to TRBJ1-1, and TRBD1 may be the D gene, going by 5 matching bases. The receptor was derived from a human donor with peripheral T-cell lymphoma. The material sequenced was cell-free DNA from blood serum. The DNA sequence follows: TGTGCCAGCAGTTTTTCGACCGGGGGGAACACTGAAGCTTTCTTT. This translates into CASSFSTGGNTEAFF.